A single sample is the source of the 18 T cell receptor beta chains below, sequenced in a study of blood T cell repertoires in COVID-19. The protocol was immunoSEQ multiplex PCR, while the TCRdb copy is restricted to in-frame clones and leaves out a portion. The table shows about 240,000 clones, with approximately 86% occurring only once. Material for sequencing was PBMCs or T cells enriched from blood (not recorded which). The receptors come from a woman between 40 and 50 years old with acute COVID-19.

V and J are TRBV14 and TRBJ2-2; TRBD1 aligns across 9 bases. The CDR3 length is 13 residues. The germline V gene has CDR1 SGHDN and CDR2 FVKESK. V lost 6 bases, J lost 6 bases, and 2 bases stayed unmatched. The CDR3 coding sequence is TGTGCCAGCAGGGGGACAGGGCCCGGGGAGCTGTTTTTT. The encoded protein is CASRGTGPGELFF. The full variable domain, completed using reference TRBV14 and TRBJ2-2, is EAGVTQFPSHSVIEKGQTVTLRCDPISGHDNLYWYRRVMGKEIKFLLHFVKESKQDESGMPNNRFLAERTGGTYSTLKVQPAELEDSGVYFCASRGTGPGELFFGEGSRLTVL.

This clone was detected only once. This chain uses TRBV10-3 with TRBJ2-5, with 8 bases lining up with TRBD2. In germline, CDR1 is ENHRY, CDR2 SYGVKD. The ends lost 3 bases at V and 4 bases at J; junction bases unmatched: 10. This CDR3 has 16 amino acids. The DNA of the CDR3 is TGTGCCATCAGTGACCCGGGACTAGTAGAGGGAGAGACCCAGTACTTC. This sequence encodes CAISDPGLVEGETQYF.

A single count supports this clone. V gene TRBV7-8 combines with J gene TRBJ2-7, with 8 bases matching TRBD2. CDR3 length: 13 residues. Germline V gene sequence: CDR1 SGHVS, CDR2 FQNEAQ. The J segment lost 7 bases and the V segment lost 7 bases, leaving 9 bases of the junction unmatched. The CDR3 region is CASKLAGKEEQYF. CDR3 DNA sequence: TGTGCCAGCAAGCTAGCGGGCAAGGAGGAGCAGTACTTC.

The sample holds one count of this clone. V and J are TRBV9 and TRBJ1-2, with unresolved D. The CDR3 totals 14 residues. Trimming took 4 bases from V and 7 from J, leaving 17 bases between them. Germline lookup yields CDR1 SGDLS and CDR2 YYNGEE. This CDR3 reads CASSTSRAKFGYTF. The CDR3 nucleotides are TGTGCCAGCAGCACCTCGCGAGCGAAATTTGGCTACACCTTC.

V and J are TRBV12-3 or TRBV12-4 and TRBJ1-3; D unclear. The CDR3 contains 11 residues. The ends were cut back, 11 bases at V and 1 base at J, with 6 bases in the middle. The CDR3 region is CAALSGNTIYF. The CDR3 nucleotides are TGTGCCGCACTTTCTGGAAACACCATATATTTT.

This rearrangement joins TRBV19 to TRBJ2-1; 16 bases are shared with TRBD2. The germline V gene encodes CDR1 LNHDA and CDR2 SQIVND (reference sequence). Trimming at V came to 0 bases and at J to 7 bases, leaving 12 bases not matched to a gene. The CDR3 has 20 amino acids. CDR3 DNA: TGTGCCAGTAGTATAGAACCGCCGGGACTAGCGGGAGGGCCCCGAAATGAGCAGTTCTTC. It translates to CASSIEPPGLAGGPRNEQFF. The full variable domain, completed using reference TRBV19 and TRBJ2-1, is DGGITQSPKYLFRKEGQNVTLSCEQNLNHDAMYWYRQDPGQGLRLIYYSQIVNDFQKGDIAEGYSVSREKKESFPLTVTSAQKNPTAFYLCASSIEPPGLAGGPRNEQFFGPGTRLTVL.

V is TRBV18 and J is TRBJ1-1; D ambiguous. V was clipped by 0 bases and J by 1 base, with 9 bases between them. The CDR3 is 15 residues long. The germline V gene encodes CDR1 KGHSH and CDR2 LQKENI. CDR3 loop: CASSPPLGQNTEAFF. The CDR3 region has the DNA TGTGCCAGCTCACCACCACTGGGCCAGAACACTGAAGCTTTCTTT.

The V and J genes are TRBV29-1 and TRBJ2-7; D remains ambiguous. The germline V and J ends were trimmed by 6 bases and 3 bases, with 6 bases remaining between them. Per the germline V gene, CDR1 is SQVTM and CDR2 is ANQGSEA. The CDR3 is made up of 10 amino acids. CDR3 sequence (DNA): TGCAGCGTCCAGGACTACGAGCAGTACTTC. Translating gives CSVQDYEQYF.

This chain uses TRBV11-2 with TRBJ2-1; D possibly corresponds to TRBD1 (6 bases). This CDR3 has 15 amino acids. Germline loops: CDR1 SGHAT, CDR2 FQNNGV. The ends were cut back, 5 bases at V and 4 bases at J, with 15 bases in the middle. Here the CDR3 DNA reads TGTGCCAGCAGCAAAGAACCCACAGGGTACAATGAGCAGTTCTTC. Protein sequence: CASSKEPTGYNEQFF.

This clone was seen just once. The CDR3 here is CASGWGGGNTIYF. In DNA form, the CDR3 reads TGTGCTAGTGGTTGGGGGGGAGGAAACACCATATATTTT. This chain links TRBV12-5 with TRBJ1-3; TRBD1 might be the D (5 bases). Germline V gene lookup returns CDR1 LGHNT and CDR2 FRNRAP. Trimming cost V 4 bases and J 4 bases, with 8 bases left between them. The CDR3 extends over 13 amino acids. Full variable domain (missing parts from reference TRBV12-5 and TRBJ1-3): DARVTQTPRHKVTEMGQEVTMRCQPILGHNTVFWYRQTMMQGLELLAYFRNRAPLDDSGMPKDRFSAEMPDATLATLKIQPSEPRDSAVYFCASGWGGGNTIYFGEGSWLTVV.

This clone was seen a single time. The chain links TRBV5-1 to TRBJ2-5, with TRBD2 identical over 14 bases. J gave up 1 base and V 0 bases, and 17 bases lay outside the gene matches. Germline lookup yields CDR1 SGHRS and CDR2 YFSETQ. This CDR3 contains 22 residues. CDR3 sequence (DNA): TGCGCCAGCAGCTTGGGTTCCGGACTAGCGGGAGGCCTCCCTCGGATCCAAGAGACCCAGTACTTC. This codes for CASSLGSGLAGGLPRIQETQYF.

The chain employs TRBV6-5 and TRBJ1-5; D not certain. CDR3 length equals 16 residues. Trimming shortened V by 4 bases and J by 5 bases, and 18 bases separated the two germline ends. Germline CDR1 reads MNHEY; CDR2 reads SVGAGI. DNA of the CDR3: TGTGCCAGCAGTTCCAAGCGGGGAACAAGAGATCAGCCCCAGCATTTT. Translation: CASSSKRGTRDQPQHF.

This clone occurred a few times. The chain is built from TRBV14 and TRBJ2-7; 8 bases line up with TRBD2. This CDR3 comprises 14 residues. Germline V gene sequence: CDR1 SGHDN, CDR2 FVKESK. Germline trimming cut 3 bases from V and 10 bases from J; bases unmatched to any gene: 11. CDR3 sequence (DNA): TGTGCCAGCAGCCAGGCGGGGGGAGCGGGAGCCCAGTACTTC. Translated: CASSQAGGAGAQYF.

The genes are TRBV5-8 and TRBJ1-1; TRBD1 might be the D (6 bases). CDR1 is SGHTS and CDR2 is YDEGEE in the germline V gene. Deletions cut 5 bases from V and 1 base from J, with 12 bases between. This CDR3 is 14 amino acids long. The CDR3 bases are TGTGCCAGCAGTTCACCGGACAGGAACACTGAAGCTTTCTTT. Encoded protein: CASSSPDRNTEAFF.

The chain recombines TRBV2 with TRBJ2-3; 11 nucleotides match TRBD2. The CDR3 runs to 13 residues. Germline V gene data show CDR1 as SNHLY and CDR2 as FYNNEI. CDR3 amino acids: CGSGRAPTDTQYF. The CDR3 DNA reads as TGTGGTAGCGGGAGGGCCCCCACAGATACGCAGTATTTT.

The gene calls are TRBV2 and TRBJ1-3; D is unresolved. This CDR3 has 17 amino acids. The germline gives CDR1 SNHLY, CDR2 FYNNEI. Trimming pared 5 bases from V and 0 bases from J, leaving 17 bases between. The DNA for the CDR3 is TGTGCCAGCAGTAGAACCGAAGCTGGGCGCTCTGGAAACACCATATATTTT. Translated: CASSRTEAGRSGNTIYF.

The rearrangement joins TRBV5-1 to TRBJ2-7; D unresolved. The germline V and J ends were trimmed by 0 bases and 5 bases, with 9 bases remaining between them. This CDR3 is 13 amino acids long. From germline, CDR1 is SGHRS and CDR2 YFSETQ. This chain's CDR3 is CASSLELPHEQYF. Written as DNA, the CDR3 is TGCGCCAGCAGCTTGGAACTCCCCCACGAGCAGTACTTC.

The chain links TRBV23-1 to TRBJ2-2; 7 bases match TRBD2. TRBV23-1 is reported as an ORF; its role is uncertain. J gave up 7 bases and V 2 bases, and 13 bases lay outside the gene matches. The CDR3 totals 17 residues. The CDR3 sequence is CASSQRRYGGWVGELFF. The CDR3, as DNA: TGCGCCAGCAGTCAACGGAGATACGGGGGGTGGGTCGGGGAGCTGTTTTTT.